The entry that follows covers one TCR beta chain sequence. Germline V CDR1 and CDR2: SGHTA, FQGNSA. Trimming at V came to 2 bases and at J to 4 bases, leaving 10 bases not matched to a gene. The CDR3 has 18 residues. This specimen comes from a study of blood T cell repertoires in COVID-19. Some clones are missing from TCRdb's copy, which holds only in-frame ones; the method was immunoSEQ multiplex PCR. The sample comprises about 210,000 clones, about 90% of which are singletons, and more than 0.95% rests with the top ten. Sample: peripheral blood. This TCR came from a man aged 25 to 45 with acute or convalescent COVID-19. The chain recombines TRBV7-2 with TRBJ2-2, with 10 positions matching TRBD2. The CDR3 bases are TGTGCCAGCAGCTTAAGAGGTAGCGGGGGGCTGACCACCGGGGAGCTGTTTTTT. As protein: CASSLRGSGGLTTGELFF.